This paragraph reports one TCR beta chain. This entry is derived from a study of blood T cells in healthy people across ages. Trimming left V 5 bases short and J 3 bases short, with 16 bases between. This CDR3 spans 15 amino acids. CDR1 and CDR2 from the germline V gene are MNHEY and SMNVEV (reference sequence). Primers used in a second PCR of about 6 to 12 cycles were a sample-barcoded 5' primer and a J-beta primer mix. TCRdb used MiXCR to reprocess the 5' RACE reads, holding one entry per CDR3 protein. The sample has about 640,000 distinct CDR3 sequences, roughly 50% seen once. The clonotype was recovered from a man between 60 and 75 years old in good health. The gene calls are TRBV27 and TRBJ1-1; D is possibly TRBD1 (6 bases). Sequencing used blood. CDR3 bases: TGTGCCAGCAGTCTCCGCGGGGGGCGGGACACTGAAGCTTTCTTT. This encodes CASSLRGGRDTEAFF.